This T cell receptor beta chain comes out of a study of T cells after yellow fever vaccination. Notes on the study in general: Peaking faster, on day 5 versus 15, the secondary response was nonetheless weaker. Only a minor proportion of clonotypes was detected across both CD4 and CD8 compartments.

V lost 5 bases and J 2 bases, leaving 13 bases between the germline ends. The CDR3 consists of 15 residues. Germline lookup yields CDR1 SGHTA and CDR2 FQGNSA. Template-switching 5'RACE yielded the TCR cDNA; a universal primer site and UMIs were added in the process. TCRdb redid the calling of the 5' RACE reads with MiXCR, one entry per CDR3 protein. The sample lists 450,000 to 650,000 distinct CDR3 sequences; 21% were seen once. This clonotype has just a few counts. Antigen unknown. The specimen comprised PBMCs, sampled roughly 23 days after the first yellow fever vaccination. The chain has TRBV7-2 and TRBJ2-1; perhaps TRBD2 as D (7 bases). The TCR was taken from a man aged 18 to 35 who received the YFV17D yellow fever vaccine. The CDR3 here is CASSTQGGTYNEQFF. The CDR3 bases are TGTGCCAGCAGCACACAGGGAGGGACCTACAATGAGCAGTTCTTC.